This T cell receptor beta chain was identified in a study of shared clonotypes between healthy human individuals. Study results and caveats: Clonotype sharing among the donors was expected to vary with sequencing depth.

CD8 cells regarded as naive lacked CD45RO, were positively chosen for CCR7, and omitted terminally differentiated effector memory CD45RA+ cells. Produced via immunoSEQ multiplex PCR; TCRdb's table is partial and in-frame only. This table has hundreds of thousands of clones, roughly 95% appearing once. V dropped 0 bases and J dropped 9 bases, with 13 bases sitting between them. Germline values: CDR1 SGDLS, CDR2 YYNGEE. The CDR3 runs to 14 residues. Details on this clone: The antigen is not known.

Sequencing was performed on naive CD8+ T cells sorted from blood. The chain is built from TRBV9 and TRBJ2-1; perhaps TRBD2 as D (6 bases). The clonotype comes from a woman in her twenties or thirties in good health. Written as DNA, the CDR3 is TGTGCCAGCAGCGTAGGACTAGATTTGAGTGAGCAGTTCTTC. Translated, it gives CASSVGLDLSEQFF.